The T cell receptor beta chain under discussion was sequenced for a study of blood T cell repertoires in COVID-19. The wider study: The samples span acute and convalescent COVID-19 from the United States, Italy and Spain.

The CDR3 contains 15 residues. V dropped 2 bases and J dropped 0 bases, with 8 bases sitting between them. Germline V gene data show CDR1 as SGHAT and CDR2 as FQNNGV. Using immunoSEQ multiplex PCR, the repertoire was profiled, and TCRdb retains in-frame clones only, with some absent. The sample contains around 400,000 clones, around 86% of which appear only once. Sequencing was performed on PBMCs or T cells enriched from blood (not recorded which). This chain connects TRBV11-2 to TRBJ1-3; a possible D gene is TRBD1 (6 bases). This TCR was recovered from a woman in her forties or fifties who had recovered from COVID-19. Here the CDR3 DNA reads TGTGCCAGCAGCTTAAACAGGGCCTCTGGAAACACCATATATTTT. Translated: CASSLNRASGNTIYF.